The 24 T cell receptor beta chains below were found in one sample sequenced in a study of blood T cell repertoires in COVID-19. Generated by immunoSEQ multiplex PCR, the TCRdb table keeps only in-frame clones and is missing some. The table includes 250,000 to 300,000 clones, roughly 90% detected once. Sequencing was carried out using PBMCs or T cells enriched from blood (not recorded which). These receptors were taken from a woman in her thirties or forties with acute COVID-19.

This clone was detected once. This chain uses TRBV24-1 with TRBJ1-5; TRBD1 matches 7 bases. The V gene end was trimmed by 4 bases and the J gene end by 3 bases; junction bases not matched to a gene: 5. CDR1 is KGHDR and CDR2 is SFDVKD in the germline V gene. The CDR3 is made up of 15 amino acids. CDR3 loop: CATSDTDRLNQPQHF. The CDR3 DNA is TGTGCCACCAGTGACACGGACAGGCTCAATCAGCCCCAGCATTTT.

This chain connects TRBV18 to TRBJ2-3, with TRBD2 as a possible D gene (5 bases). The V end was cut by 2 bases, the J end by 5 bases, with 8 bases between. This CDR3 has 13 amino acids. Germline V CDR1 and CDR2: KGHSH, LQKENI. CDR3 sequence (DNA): TGTGCCAGCTCACCAAATCGGGAAGATACGCAGTATTTT. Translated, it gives CASSPNREDTQYF.

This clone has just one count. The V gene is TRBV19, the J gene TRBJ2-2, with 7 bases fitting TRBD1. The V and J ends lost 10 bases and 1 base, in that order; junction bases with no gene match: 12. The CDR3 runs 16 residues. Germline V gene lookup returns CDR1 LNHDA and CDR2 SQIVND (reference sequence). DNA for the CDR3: TGTGCCACCCTACGTCCCGGGACAGTGAACACCGGGGAGCTGTTTTTT. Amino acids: CATLRPGTVNTGELFF.

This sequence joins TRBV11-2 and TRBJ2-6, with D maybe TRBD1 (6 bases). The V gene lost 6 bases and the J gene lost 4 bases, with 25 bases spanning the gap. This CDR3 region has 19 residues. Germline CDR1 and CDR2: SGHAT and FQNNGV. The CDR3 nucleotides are TGTGCCAGCAGGGATATAGGGGGATCTCGGGCCTCGGGGGCCAACGTCCTGACTTTC. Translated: CASRDIGGSRASGANVLTF.

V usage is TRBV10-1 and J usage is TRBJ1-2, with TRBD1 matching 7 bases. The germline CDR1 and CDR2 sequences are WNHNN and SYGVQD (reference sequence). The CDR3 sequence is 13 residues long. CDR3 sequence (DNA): TGCTGGACAGGTGTAGGGTGGGATAATGGCTACACCTTC. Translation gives CWTGVGWDNGYTF.

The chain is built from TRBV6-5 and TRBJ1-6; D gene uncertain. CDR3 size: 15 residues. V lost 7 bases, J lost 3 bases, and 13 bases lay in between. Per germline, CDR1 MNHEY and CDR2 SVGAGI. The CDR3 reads CASTKSKNYNSPLHF. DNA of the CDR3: TGTGCCAGCACCAAGAGCAAAAACTATAATTCACCCCTCCACTTT.

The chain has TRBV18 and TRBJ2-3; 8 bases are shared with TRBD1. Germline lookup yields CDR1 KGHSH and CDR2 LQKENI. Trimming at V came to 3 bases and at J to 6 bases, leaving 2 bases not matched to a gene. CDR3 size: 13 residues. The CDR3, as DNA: TGTGCCAGCTCACCGGGGACAGGCGATACGCAGTATTTT. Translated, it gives CASSPGTGDTQYF.

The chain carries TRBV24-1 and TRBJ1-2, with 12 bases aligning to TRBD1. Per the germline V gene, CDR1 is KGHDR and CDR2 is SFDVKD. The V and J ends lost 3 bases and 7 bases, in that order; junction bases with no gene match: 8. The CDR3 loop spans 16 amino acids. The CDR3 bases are TGTGCCACCAGTGATACTTTGGGACAGGGGGCAAGTGGCTACACCTTC. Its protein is CATSDTLGQGASGYTF.

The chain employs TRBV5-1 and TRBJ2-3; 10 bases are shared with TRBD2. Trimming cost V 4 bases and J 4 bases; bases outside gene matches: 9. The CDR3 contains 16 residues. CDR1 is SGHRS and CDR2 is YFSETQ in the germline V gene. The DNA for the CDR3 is TGCGCCAGCAGCCCCCGAGCGGGGGGGGCAGCAGATACGCAGTATTTT. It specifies CASSPRAGGAADTQYF.

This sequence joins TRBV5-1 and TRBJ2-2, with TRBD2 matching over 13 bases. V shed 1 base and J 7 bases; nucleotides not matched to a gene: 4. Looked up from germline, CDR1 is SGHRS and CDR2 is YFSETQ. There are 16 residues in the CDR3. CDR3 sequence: CASSLTSGGAVGELFF. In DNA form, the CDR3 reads TGCGCCAGCAGCTTGACTAGCGGGGGGGCCGTCGGGGAGCTGTTTTTT.

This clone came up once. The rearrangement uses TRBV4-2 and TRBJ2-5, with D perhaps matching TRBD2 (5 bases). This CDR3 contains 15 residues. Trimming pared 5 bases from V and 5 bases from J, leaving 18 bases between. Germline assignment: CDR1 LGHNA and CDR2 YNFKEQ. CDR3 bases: TGTGCCAGCAGCTCCCGGGAAAAGGGCCATGAGACCCAGTACTTC. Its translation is CASSSREKGHETQYF.

The DNA of the CDR3 is TGTGCCAGCAGTATCACGGGGGGTCGTAGTTATGGCTACACCTTC. Residues: CASSITGGRSYGYTF. V and J are TRBV27 and TRBJ1-2; D may be TRBD1 (5 bases). With 5 bases removed from V and 5 bases from J, the gap between germline ends came to 18 bases. This CDR3 region has 15 residues. Germline V gene sequence: CDR1 MNHEY, CDR2 SMNVEV (reference sequence).

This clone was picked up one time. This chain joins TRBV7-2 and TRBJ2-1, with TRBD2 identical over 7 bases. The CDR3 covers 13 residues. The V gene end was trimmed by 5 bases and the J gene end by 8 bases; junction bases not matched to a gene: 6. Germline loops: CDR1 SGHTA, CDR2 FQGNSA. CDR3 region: CASSPSGVYEQFF. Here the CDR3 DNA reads TGTGCCAGCAGCCCGAGCGGGGTCTATGAGCAGTTCTTC.

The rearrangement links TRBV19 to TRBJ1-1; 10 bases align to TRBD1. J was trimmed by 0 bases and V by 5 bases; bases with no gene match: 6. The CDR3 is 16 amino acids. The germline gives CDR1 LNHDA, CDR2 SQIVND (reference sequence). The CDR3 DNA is TGTGCCAGTAGTCGAGACAGGGGGCCCTTGAACACTGAAGCTTTCTTT. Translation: CASSRDRGPLNTEAFF.

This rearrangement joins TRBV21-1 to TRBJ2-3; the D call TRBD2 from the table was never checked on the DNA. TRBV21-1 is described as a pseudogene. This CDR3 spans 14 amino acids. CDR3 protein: CASSNRSGVRTQYF. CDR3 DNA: TGTGCCAGCAGCAATCGGTCGGGGGTTCGGACGCAGTATTTT.

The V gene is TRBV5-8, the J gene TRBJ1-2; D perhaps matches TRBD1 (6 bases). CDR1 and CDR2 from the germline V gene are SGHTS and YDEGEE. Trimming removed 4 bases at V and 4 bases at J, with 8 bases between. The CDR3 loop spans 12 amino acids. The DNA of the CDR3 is TGTGCCAGCAGCAAGACAGGCTATGGCTACACCTTC. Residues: CASSKTGYGYTF. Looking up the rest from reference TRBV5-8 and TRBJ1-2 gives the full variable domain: EAGVTQSPTHLIKTRGQQATLRCSPISGHTSVYWYQQALGLGLQFLLWYDEGEERNRGNFPPRFSGRQFPNYSSELNVNALELEDSALYLCASSKTGYGYTFGSGTRLTVV.

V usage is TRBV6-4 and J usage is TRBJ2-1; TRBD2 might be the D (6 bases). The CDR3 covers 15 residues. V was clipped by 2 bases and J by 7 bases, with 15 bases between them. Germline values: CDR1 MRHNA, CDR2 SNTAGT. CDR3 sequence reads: CASSDGKGGGNEQFF. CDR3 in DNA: TGTGCCAGCAGTGACGGGAAGGGCGGAGGGAATGAGCAGTTCTTC.

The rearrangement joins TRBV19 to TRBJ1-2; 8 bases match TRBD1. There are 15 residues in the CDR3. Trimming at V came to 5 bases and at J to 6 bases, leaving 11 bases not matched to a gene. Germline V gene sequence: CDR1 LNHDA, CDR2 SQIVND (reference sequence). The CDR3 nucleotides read TGTGCCAGTAGTTTTCCCTTTGACAGGGGAGATGGCTACACCTTC. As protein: CASSFPFDRGDGYTF. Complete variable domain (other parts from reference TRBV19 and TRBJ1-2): DGGITQSPKYLFRKEGQNVTLSCEQNLNHDAMYWYRQDPGQGLRLIYYSQIVNDFQKGDIAEGYSVSREKKESFPLTVTSAQKNPTAFYLCASSFPFDRGDGYTFGSGTRLTVV.

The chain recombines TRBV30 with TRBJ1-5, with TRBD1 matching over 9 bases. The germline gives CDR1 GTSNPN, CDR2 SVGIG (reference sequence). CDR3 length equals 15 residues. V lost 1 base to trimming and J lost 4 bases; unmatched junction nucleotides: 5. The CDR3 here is CAWSGDRGGNQPQHF. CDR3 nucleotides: TGTGCCTGGAGTGGAGACAGGGGGGGGAATCAGCCCCAGCATTTT.

The CDR3, as DNA: TGTGCCTGGAGTGTTACAGAATCGAATTCACCCCTCCACTTT. Translated, it gives CAWSVTESNSPLHF. The chain combines TRBV30 with TRBJ1-6; D is undetermined. Germline CDR1 and CDR2: GTSNPN and SVGIG (reference sequence). V was clipped by 0 bases and J by 7 bases, with 10 bases between them. The CDR3 loop spans 14 amino acids.

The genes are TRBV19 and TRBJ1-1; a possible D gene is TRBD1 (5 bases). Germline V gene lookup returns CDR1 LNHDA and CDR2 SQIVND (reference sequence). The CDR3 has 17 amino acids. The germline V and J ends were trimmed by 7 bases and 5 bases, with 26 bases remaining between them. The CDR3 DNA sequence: TGTGCCAGTATCCCAGGCGGGGCAGGGAAATTCTGGACTGAAGCTTTCTTT. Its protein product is CASIPGGAGKFWTEAFF.

Here the CDR3 DNA reads TGTGCCAGCATTTCGACAGGGGCCATCAATCAGCCCCAGCATTTT. It specifies CASISTGAINQPQHF. The rearrangement joins TRBV6-4 to TRBJ1-5; 8 bases match TRBD1. CDR1 is MRHNA, CDR2 SNTAGT, per germline. V shed 7 bases and J 3 bases; nucleotides not matched to a gene: 8. CDR3 length equals 15 residues.

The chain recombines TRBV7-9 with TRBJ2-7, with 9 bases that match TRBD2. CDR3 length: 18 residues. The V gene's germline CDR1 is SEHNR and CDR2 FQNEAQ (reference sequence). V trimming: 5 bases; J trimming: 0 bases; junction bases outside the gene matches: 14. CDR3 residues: CASSKPTGLAPSSYEQYF. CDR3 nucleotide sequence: TGTGCCAGCAGCAAACCGACGGGACTAGCTCCTAGCTCCTACGAGCAGTACTTC.

CDR3 nucleotides: TGTGCCAGCAGCCAAGACTATCCTAGCACAGATACGCAGTATTTT. It translates to CASSQDYPSTDTQYF. The chain employs TRBV3-1 (or the pseudogene TRBV3-2) and TRBJ2-3; D is uncertain. This CDR3 has 15 amino acids. Per germline, CDR1 LGHDT and CDR2 YNNKEL (reference sequence). V was trimmed by 0 bases and J by 0 bases, leaving 7 bases between them.